This entry features one T cell receptor (beta chain) sequence. What this receptor recognizes is not known. Per-base qualities were not stored, and no clone one base away is much larger. Genomic DNA was extracted from sorted cells for sequencing of the TCRbeta CDR3 region. The immunoSEQ Assay was used for sequencing of TCRbeta CDR3 regions. The clones in this table, taken by TCRdb from immuneACCESS, are in-frame only. Not every clone is retained; where verified, under half of the shortfall comes from an unresolved V gene, and the cause of the rest is unknown. The sample table holds around 100,000 clones, of which more than 85% were seen once. The ten largest make up 2.6% of the sample. This specimen comes from a study of OX40 agonist ivuxolimab in advanced cancers. Concerning the study at large: Ivuxolimab was an agonistic, fully human IgG2 monoclonal antibody directed against OX40 (CD134), a costimulatory receptor. Intravenous ivuxolimab was administered to patients every 2 weeks at six dose levels: 0.01, 0.1, 0.3, 1.5, 3 and 10 mg/kg. Among the 52 dose-escalation patients, some 20 had hepatocellular carcinoma, around 15 melanoma, 9 renal cell carcinoma and 9 head and neck cancer. In the dose-escalation cohort, 65% to 90% of patients were male, and the mean age was approximately 55 years, with a range of about 23 to 80. Prior anti-PD-1, anti-PD-L1 or anti-CTLA-4 therapy was permitted, and approximately 40% of dose-escalation patients had received checkpoint inhibitors. Partial responses were achieved by three dose-escalation patients, of whom one had hepatocellular carcinoma and two had cutaneous melanoma. The point of sequencing TCRbeta in the periphery was to test whether ivuxolimab changed TCR sequence diversity and drove clonal T-cell expansion. The paper covers the monotherapy dose-escalation part of the phase I ivuxolimab trial, which included N = 52 patients. Here is what the overall study found, with its caveats: Low levels of normalized T-cell clonal expansion were also seen in some nonresponding patients. Which antigens the clonally expanded peripheral T cells were specific for was not determined. On average, CD8+ T cells showed more expanded clones than CD4+ T cells after ivuxolimab. At doses from 0.1 to 3.0 mg/kg, clonal expansion was seen in both CD4+ and CD8+ blood T cells between baseline and week 6. In the 0.1-3.0 mg/kg groups, partial responders were among the patients with the lowest normalized peripheral clonal expansion, particularly in CD8+ T cells.

Patients with autoimmune disease history or receiving systemic immunosuppression were excluded from the trial. Peripheral blood for TCR sequencing was collected from all dose cohorts at baseline, on cycle 4 day 1, and on cycle 7 day 1. The samples were drawn from a first-in-human, open-label, multicenter phase I dose-escalation trial of ivuxolimab. Adults with locally advanced or metastatic melanoma, renal cell carcinoma, hepatocellular carcinoma or head and neck squamous cell carcinoma were enrolled in the trial. Before TCR sequencing, CD4+ T cells and CD8+ T cells from peripheral blood were sorted into separate populations. This clonotype originated in an adult with an advanced solid tumor such as melanoma, head and neck, liver or kidney cancer. The source was CD4+ or CD8+ T cells sorted from blood, collected in a trial of the OX40 agonist ivuxolimab.

The bases read TGCAGTGCTAGAGGACAGATTGAAGCTTTCTTT. This encodes CSARGQIEAFF. The chain links TRBV20-1 with TRBJ1-1; a tentative D call is TRBD1 (5 bases match). V is shortened by 1 base, J by 7 bases, and the region joining them spans 7 bases. CDR1 is given as DFQATT and CDR2 as SNEGSKA, both from the germline V gene (reference sequence). Spanning cysteine to phenylalanine, the CDR3 consists of 11 amino acids. The only DNA kept is the CDR3, 33 bases in frame from the first base.